This TCR beta chain was retrieved from a study of T cell repertoires in aging, cancer and after chemotherapy. Notes on the study in general: Across the chemotherapy interval, each cancer cohort showed higher median generation probability, suggesting thymic rebound. Age-matched healthy donors had significantly more diverse, less clonal blood TCR repertoires than untreated cancer patients.

Multiplex touch-down PCR with TRB-A/B primers amplified rearranged V-D-J TRB sequences. Each CDR3 protein gets one entry after TCRdb re-called the multiplex PCR reads with MiXCR. The table has about 1,600 distinct CDR3 sequences, roughly a quarter seen once. TCR beta rearrangements were amplified from peripheral blood genomic DNA. Germline CDR1 and CDR2: SQVTM and ANQGSEA. The CDR3 has 13 residues. Trimming pared 3 bases from V and 1 base from J, leaving 9 bases between. By its share, this clonotype is medium-sized. Its antigen is not known. The sequence was obtained from a human donor with a solid tumor. Sequenced input: blood. The J gene is TRBJ1-1, the V gene TRBV29-1; perhaps TRBD1 as D (5 bases). The CDR3 DNA reads as TGCAGCGTTGAGCCAGGGTGGAACACTGAAGCTTTCTTT. Its protein is CSVEPGWNTEAFF.